The T cell receptor (beta chain) under discussion was sequenced for a study of T cells in Graves' hyperthyroidism and ophthalmopathy. Background on the study: Blood from the periphery was taken at initial diagnosis, before any treatment.

It was 8 to 10 ml of fresh peripheral blood that supplied the PBMCs. This clonotype has just a few counts. RNA transcripts provided the source from which TCR beta CDR3 regions were amplified. When the TCR CDR3 underwent first-round RT-PCR, the HTBI primer set was used. TCRdb redid the calling of the multiplex PCR reads with MiXCR, one entry per CDR3 protein. The sample has 550,000 to 800,000 distinct CDR3 sequences; roughly 17% are singletons. Germline assignment: CDR1 MNHEY and CDR2 SMNVEV (reference sequence). The CDR3 has 14 residues. Trimming cost V 5 bases and J 5 bases; bases outside gene matches: 7.

Input material: blood. The rearrangement joins TRBV27 to TRBJ2-7; 9 positions agree with TRBD1. This clonotype was obtained from a man aged 45-65 years with Graves' hyperthyroidism. CDR3 nucleotide sequence: TGTGCCAGCAGTCACAGGACAGGGGCAAACGAGCAGTACTTC. This gives the protein CASSHRTGANEQYF.